This TCR beta chain was documented in a study of beta chain features in type 1 diabetes. This clone was counted between two and nine times. The isolated RNA, all of it, was reverse transcribed, so expressed TCRB transcripts were what got sequenced. Clones were sequenced by immunoSEQ multiplex PCR, and TCRdb holds only the in-frame ones, with some missing. The repertoire has around 350,000 clones, over 10% of them found once; the top ten carry under 0.02%. J gave up 9 bases and V 5 bases, and 5 bases lay outside the gene matches. CDR1 SGHTA and CDR2 FQGNSA come from the germline V gene. The CDR3 length is 15 residues.

The chain links TRBV7-2 to TRBJ2-1; 15 bases fit TRBD2. This sequence was found in a man aged 18 to 29 in good health. Sequenced input: naive CD4+ T cells from blood. CDR3 amino acids: CASSRTSGGVGEQFF. The DNA for the CDR3 is TGTGCCAGCAGCCGGACTAGCGGGGGGGTGGGTGAGCAGTTCTTC. The full variable domain, rest sourced from reference TRBV7-2 and TRBJ2-1, is GAGVSQSPSNKVTEKGKDVELRCDPISGHTALYWYRQSLGQGLEFLIYFQGNSAPDKSGLPSDRFSAERTGGSVSTLTIQRTQQEDSAVYLCASSRTSGGVGEQFFGPGTRLTVL.